Listed below are T cell receptor beta chains from one sample, sequenced in a study of cytomegalovirus exposure and HLA in healthy donors. The method was immunoSEQ multiplex PCR; TCRdb's version includes in-frame clones alone and lacks a portion of them. In the table there are 150,000 to 200,000 clones, about 69% of which are singletons. The sequencing input was PBMCs. The receptors were sampled from a male donor in good health and CMV-seronegative. CDR3s include the opening cysteine and the closing phenylalanine or tryptophan. The order of the fields is V gene, clone size, J gene, D gene, CDR3 DNA, CDR3 protein. The D gene is left open where the match is weak. Some rows mark clone size as missing; the rest say once, few, many or name a class of expanded clone.

V: TRBV6-6; size: -; J: TRBJ1-4; D: -; DNA: TGTGCCAGCAGTTTCCCGGGGGGGGAGGCTAATGAAAAACTGTTTTTT; CDR3: CASSFPGGEANEKLFF
V: TRBV6-5; size: -; J: TRBJ1-1; D: TRBD1; DNA: TGTGCCAGCCGACAGGGGACTGAAGCTTTCTTT; CDR3: CASRQGTEAFF
V: TRBV5-1; size: -; J: TRBJ2-7; D: TRBD1; DNA: TGCGCCAGCAGCTTGACCACTTCGGACAGGTTCCTTTCCTACGAGCAGTACTTC; CDR3: CASSLTTSDRFLSYEQYF
V: TRBV4-1; size: once; J: TRBJ2-1; D: -; DNA: TGCGCCAGCAGTCAGACGGAGAGCTCCTACAATGAGCAGTTCTTC; CDR3: CASSQTESSYNEQFF
V: TRBV30; size: few; J: TRBJ2-7; D: -; DNA: TGTGCCTGGTCCCAGGGAAGTGAGCAGTACTTC; CDR3: CAWSQGSEQYF
V: TRBV28; size: -; J: TRBJ1-5; D: -; DNA: TGTGCCAGCAGTTCACGCCGGGGGGGGATACGGCCCCAGCATTTT; CDR3: CASSSRRGGIRPQHF
V: TRBV6-1; size: once; J: TRBJ2-3; D: -; DNA: TGTGCCAGCATCCGGGGAACGGCGGAAACAGATACGCAGTATTTT; CDR3: CASIRGTAETDTQYF
V: TRBV29-1; size: -; J: TRBJ1-2; D: -; DNA: TGCAGCGTTGGGGGGGGCGGTAACTATGGCTACACCTTC; CDR3: CSVGGGGNYGYTF
V: TRBV18; size: -; J: TRBJ1-1; D: -; DNA: TGTGCCAGCTCACCTGCTCCGGGGAACACTGAAGCTTTCTTT; CDR3: CASSPAPGNTEAFF
V: TRBV28; size: once; J: TRBJ1-5; D: -; DNA: TGTGCCAGCAGGCCCGGTTGGGGGGAGAATCAGCCCCAGCATTTT; CDR3: CASRPGWGENQPQHF
V: TRBV19; size: -; J: TRBJ1-5; D: TRBD1; DNA: TGTGCCAGTAGAAACCAGGGGGCAAGTCAGCCCCAGCATTTT; CDR3: CASRNQGASQPQHF
V: TRBV5-1; size: -; J: TRBJ2-7; D: TRBD2; DNA: TGCGCCAGCAGCTGGGGACTAGACTACGAGCAGTACTTC; CDR3: CASSWGLDYEQYF
V: TRBV5-6; size: few; J: TRBJ1-1; D: -; DNA: TGTGCCAGCAGCTCCGCGGGGGCTCCTAGGAGCACTGAAGCTTTCTTT; CDR3: CASSSAGAPRSTEAFF
V: TRBV6-5; size: once; J: TRBJ1-2; D: -; DNA: TGTGCCAGCAGTCCCGGGACAACACGGAGCGGCTACACCTTC; CDR3: CASSPGTTRSGYTF